The present TCR beta chain was sequenced within a study of PD-1 blockade in mismatch repair-deficient tumors (dated by TCRdb to 2016 to 2017). About the investigation overall: Between September 2013 and late 2016, roughly 78 consecutive patients with 11 to 12 mismatch repair-deficient cancer types, all previously treated and progressing, were enrolled in the trial. Tumor-associated T cell clones were tracked in the peripheral blood of patients responding to PD-1 blockade by deep sequencing of TCR CDR3 regions.

Concerning this clone: Its antigen has not been determined. One base away there is no much larger clone; base qualities are not given.

For each enrolled patient, mismatch repair deficiency was established using either polymerase chain reaction or immunohistochemistry. Three patients who responded to pembrolizumab therapy underwent TCR sequencing. In the phase II trial, pembrolizumab PD-1 blockade was tested prospectively in advanced mismatch repair-deficient cancers, no matter which tissue of origin the cancers came from. Peripheral blood T cell samples were collected serially, before PD-1 blockade began and at several time points afterward. Blood sampling time points were reported as weeks after the first dose of pembrolizumab. V drops 0 bases and J drops 4 bases, leaving 12 bases in between. From the cysteine up to the phenylalanine, the CDR3 has a length of 15 residues. The DNA shown is the 45-base CDR3, in frame from base 1. CDR1 SGDLS and CDR2 YYNGEE are derived from the germline V gene. The library was generated by the immunoSEQ multiplex PCR assay. The immuneACCESS repertoire file appears here via TCRdb, limited to in-frame rearrangements. These files lack a portion of the clones; in checked studies, under half of the deficit traces to unresolved V genes, and the cause of the others is not known. The sample table shows about 79,000 clones, and 70% to 90% are seen once. Of the sample, approximately 5.1% falls within the top ten clones.

Overall study results and their limits: Clones residing in the tumor, which were often undetectable in blood before treatment, expanded quickly after pembrolizumab and then contracted, generally before radiologic responses.

The chain was built from TRBV9 and TRBJ2-3; TRBD2 might be the D gene, on 6 matching bases. Here the sequenced sample was peripheral blood, taken 44 weeks after starting pembrolizumab. The source of this sequence is an adult with mismatch repair-deficient cancer. The nucleotide sequence is TGTGCCAGCAGCGTAGCTGGCGGGGTGGCAGATACGCAGTATTTT. The resulting protein is CASSVAGGVADTQYF.